The next 8 T cell receptor beta chains were all read from a single sample in a study of blood T cells in healthy people across ages. The second PCR ran roughly 6 to 11 cycles with a sample-barcoded 5' primer and J-beta primers. TCRdb redid the calling of the 5' RACE reads with MiXCR, one entry per CDR3 protein. The repertoire includes 1.5 million to 2 million distinct CDR3 sequences, about 49% of them detected once, and 2.1% sits in the top ten. Material: blood. These receptors originate from a woman in her thirties or forties in good health.

The V and J genes are TRBV11-1 and TRBJ1-1; a possible D gene is TRBD1 (6 bases). V was clipped by 1 base and J by 2 bases, with 14 bases between them. Germline-derived CDR1 and CDR2 are SGHAT and FQDESV (reference sequence). This CDR3 comprises 16 residues. CDR3 sequence (DNA): TGTGCCAGCAGCTTAGAGGGGGGCAGGCGAAACACTGAAGCTTTCTTT. Translated: CASSLEGGRRNTEAFF.

Turning to this clonotype: A single base separates this from a much larger clone, so it may be a read error. This chain joins TRBV29-1 and TRBJ1-6; the match to TRBD1 covers 7 bases. Germline CDR1 reads SQVTM; CDR2 reads ANQGSEA. This CDR3 is 13 amino acids long. CDR3 residues: CGVGTDYNSPLHF. The CDR3 DNA follows: TGCGGCGTTGGGACAGATTATAATTCACCCCTCCACTTT. The whole variable domain, remainder taken from reference TRBV29-1 and TRBJ1-6, is SAVISQKPSRDICQRGTSLTIQCQVDSQVTMMFWYRQQPGQSLTLIATANQGSEATYESGFVIDKFPISRPNLTFSTLTVSNMSPEDSSIYLCGVGTDYNSPLHFGNGTRLTVT.

The CDR3 nucleotides are TGCGCCAGCAGCGTGGACAGGGGGCAAAGGAACACCATATATTTT. It is translated as CASSVDRGQRNTIYF. The gene calls are TRBV5-1 and TRBJ1-3, with 11 bases aligning to TRBD1. CDR3 length: 15 residues. Germline CDR1 reads SGHRS; CDR2 reads YFSETQ. J lost 7 bases, V lost 4 bases, and 7 bases had no gene match. Looking up the rest from reference TRBV5-1 and TRBJ1-3 gives the full variable domain: KAGVTQTPRYLIKTRGQQVTLSCSPISGHRSVSWYQQTPGQGLQFLFEYFSETQRNKGNFPGRFSGRQFSNSRSEMNVSTLELGDSALYLCASSVDRGQRNTIYFGEGSWLTVV.

V and J are TRBV6-2 or TRBV6-3 and TRBJ2-5, with TRBD1 matching 7 bases. This CDR3 is 15 amino acids long. V gave up 4 bases and J gave up 3 bases; unmatched junction bases: 8. CDR1 MNHEY and CDR2 SVGEGT come from the germline V gene. CDR3 region: CASSSLQGLEETQYF. In nucleotides, the CDR3 is TGTGCCAGCAGTTCACTACAGGGGTTGGAAGAGACCCAGTACTTC.

This sequence joins TRBV7-9 and TRBJ1-6, with a weak D call TRBD1 (6 bases). Per the germline V gene, CDR1 is SEHNR and CDR2 is FQNEAQ (reference sequence). V lost 5 bases to trimming and J lost 0 bases, with 14 bases between them. The CDR3 is made up of 17 amino acids. The chain's CDR3 is CASSVYRAGSYNSPLHF. The CDR3 nucleotides read TGTGCCAGCAGCGTTTACAGGGCCGGCTCCTATAATTCACCCCTCCACTTT.

In the case of this clonotype: Compared with germline, one end of the junction differs, possibly owing to a read error. This chain links TRBV6-6 with TRBJ1-6; D perhaps matches TRBD1 (6 bases). Germline-derived CDR1 and CDR2 are MNHNY and SVGAGI (reference sequence). This CDR3 spans 15 amino acids. The CDR3 sequence is CASSYSPGAVSPLYF. In DNA, the CDR3 is TGTGCCAGCAGTTATTCCCCGGGGGCTGTTTCACCCCTCTACTTT.

V usage is TRBV20-1 and J usage is TRBJ2-1, with TRBD1 matching 7 bases. The CDR3 runs 13 residues. Germline V gene sequence: CDR1 DFQATT, CDR2 SNEGSKA (reference sequence). The junction had 8 bases not matched to a gene; V was cut back by 4 bases and J by 8 bases. CDR3 loop: CSAMGDSLYEQFF. CDR3 sequence (DNA): TGCAGTGCTATGGGGGACAGTCTTTATGAGCAGTTCTTC.

The CDR3 DNA reads TGTGCCAGCAGCGTGAATTCACCCCTCCACTTT. It codes for CASSVNSPLHF. The rearrangement joins TRBV7-2 to TRBJ1-6; D remains ambiguous. Trimming shortened V by 5 bases and J by 7 bases, and 3 bases separated the two germline ends. The CDR3 spans 11 residues. Germline assignment: CDR1 SGHTA and CDR2 FQGNSA.